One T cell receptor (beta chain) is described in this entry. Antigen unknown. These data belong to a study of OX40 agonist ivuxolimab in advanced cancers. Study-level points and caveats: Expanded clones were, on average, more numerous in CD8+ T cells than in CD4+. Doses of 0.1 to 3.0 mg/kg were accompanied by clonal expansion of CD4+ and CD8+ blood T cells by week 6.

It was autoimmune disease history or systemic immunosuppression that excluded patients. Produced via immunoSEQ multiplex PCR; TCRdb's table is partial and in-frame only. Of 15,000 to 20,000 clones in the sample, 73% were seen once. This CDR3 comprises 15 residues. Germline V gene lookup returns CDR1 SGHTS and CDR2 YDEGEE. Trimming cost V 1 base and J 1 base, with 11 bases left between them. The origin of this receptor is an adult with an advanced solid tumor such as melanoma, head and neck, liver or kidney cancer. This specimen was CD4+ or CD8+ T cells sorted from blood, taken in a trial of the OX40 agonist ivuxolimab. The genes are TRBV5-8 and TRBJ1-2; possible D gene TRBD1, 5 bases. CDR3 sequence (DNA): TGTGCCAGCAGCTTGTCTCCAGGGTTTAACTATGGCTACACCTTC. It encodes CASSLSPGFNYGYTF.